This TCR beta chain was observed in a study of blood T cell repertoires in COVID-19 (TCRdb year 2020). Study-level background: The collaborator samples originated in the United States, Italy and Spain and spanned the acute and convalescent phases of COVID-19. The dataset comprised deeply sampled blood TCRbeta repertoires from subjects exposed to, actively infected with, or recovered from COVID-19. Samples were obtained from the ongoing ImmuneRACE study (first 160 participants) and from approximately 1,200 subjects provided by 6 global collaborators. HLA class I and class II types, where available, came from metadata supplied by the sample provider rather than from assay-based typing. The repertoires were made available in a free public database intended to serve as a resource for research on the immune response to SARS-CoV-2. The prospective study material was composed of cDNA or gDNA derived from T cells, B-cell-depleted T cells, or PBMCs. Nearly every sample came with metadata listing a de-identified subject ID, COVID-19 status, age in years and sex. What the authors observed across the whole study: How much clinical and demographic metadata was included differed by source and by participant, and the metadata was provided uncurated.

Another Seattle source contributed samples from volunteer blood donors who had recovered from COVID-19. Each collaborating institution followed its own protocols to collect whole blood in K2EDTA tubes. For TCRbeta analysis, collaborator samples were shipped as frozen whole blood, as isolated PBMCs, or as DNA extracted from either sample type. About this clone itself: The target of this receptor is not known. Base qualities were left out, and no much larger clone turns up one base away.

As encoded in the germline V gene, CDR1 is SNHLY while CDR2 is FYNNEI. V is pruned by 9 bases and J by 11 bases, leaving 10 bases of the junction without a gene match. Spanning cysteine to phenylalanine, the CDR3 consists of 12 amino acids. Only the CDR3 DNA is retained, 36 bases long and in frame from the first base. The immunoSEQ Assay, a bias-controlled multiplex PCR, was used to amplify TCRbeta CDR3 regions from genomic DNA. The authors' analysis ran thus. The number of nucleated cells in each sample was estimated by amplification of reference gene primers within the assay. To quantify the absolute abundance of each unique TCRbeta CDR3 rearrangement, sequence reads were collapsed and filtered. For each sample, productive Simpson clonality was calculated as the square root of Simpson's diversity index across productive rearrangements. Entries here come from immuneACCESS through TCRdb and include only in-frame sequences with V and J called. Some clones fail to appear in such tables; in the studies checked, an unresolved V gene covers under half of the shortfall, and the cause of the remainder is unknown. That table furnishes V, J and clone size, whereas the DNA furnished D and trimming. The sample yields roughly 72,000 clones; 80% were counted once. Roughly 20% of the sample goes to the ten largest clones.

This sequence originates from a man in his 70s who had recovered from COVID-19. The specimen sequenced was peripheral blood. The sequence is built from TRBV2 and TRBJ2-3, and TRBD1 aligns with 8 junction nucleotides. The CDR3 sequence is CASRPGDRKQYF. The nucleotide sequence reads TGTGCCAGTAGACCCGGGGACAGGAAGCAGTATTTT.